This T cell receptor (beta chain) was profiled in a study of blood T cells in healthy people across ages. A J-beta primer mix and a sample-barcoded 5' primer were used in a second PCR of roughly 6 to 11 cycles. In TCRdb, the 5' RACE reads were re-called with MiXCR into one record per CDR3 protein. The sample has under 2,000,000 distinct CDR3 sequences, roughly 50% seen once; the top ten hold more than 2%. Isolation recovered at least 6 million PBMCs from every sample. This CDR3 comprises 16 residues. Germline V gives CDR1 MNHEY, CDR2 SMNVEV (reference sequence). Trimming took 0 bases from V and 7 from J, leaving 13 bases between them.

This receptor was identified in a woman aged 40-49 years in good health. Sequenced material: blood. The chain couples TRBV27 to TRBJ1-6; D uncertain. CDR3 loop: CASSLSNGVGNSPLHF. Written as DNA, the CDR3 is TGTGCCAGCAGTTTATCGAATGGGGTAGGGAATTCACCCCTCCACTTT.